Described below is a single T cell receptor (beta chain) sequence and its context. Its antigen is not identified. The CDR3 covers 13 residues. V gave up 8 bases and J gave up 3 bases; unmatched junction bases: 3. Germline-derived CDR1 and CDR2 are SQVTM and ANQGSEA. TCRdb reanalysed the 5' RACE reads using MiXCR and keeps one entry per CDR3 protein. This table has about 32,000 distinct CDR3 sequences, approximately 24% appearing once. Findings of the study overall: Greatest tumor Treg TCR overlap was with tumor naive CD4+ cells.

Memory CD4+ cells were defined as CD4+CD45RO+CD25-. The chain joins TRBV29-1 to TRBJ2-2; 10 nucleotides align to TRBD1. This clonotype was sampled from a female donor with breast cancer. Material for sequencing was memory CD4+ T cells sorted from blood. Subset in this sample: memory CD4+ T cells, CD4+CD45RO+CD25-. The CDR3 nucleotides read TGCAGCATCGACAGGGGGCACACCGGGGAGCTGTTTTTT. Translating gives CSIDRGHTGELFF.